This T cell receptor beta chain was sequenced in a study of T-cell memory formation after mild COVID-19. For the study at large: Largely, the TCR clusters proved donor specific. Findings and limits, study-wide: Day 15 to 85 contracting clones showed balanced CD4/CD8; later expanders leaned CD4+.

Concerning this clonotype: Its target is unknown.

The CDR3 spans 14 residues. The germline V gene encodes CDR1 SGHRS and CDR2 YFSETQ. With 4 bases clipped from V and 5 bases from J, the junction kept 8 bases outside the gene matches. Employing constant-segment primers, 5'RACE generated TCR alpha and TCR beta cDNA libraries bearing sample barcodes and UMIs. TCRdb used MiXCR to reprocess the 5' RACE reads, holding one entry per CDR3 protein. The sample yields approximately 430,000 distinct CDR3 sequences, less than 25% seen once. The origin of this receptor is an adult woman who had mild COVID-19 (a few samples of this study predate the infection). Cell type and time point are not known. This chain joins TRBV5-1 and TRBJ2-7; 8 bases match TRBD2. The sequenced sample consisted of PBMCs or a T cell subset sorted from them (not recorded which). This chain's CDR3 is CASSPGTSGDEQYF. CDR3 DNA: TGCGCCAGCAGCCCCGGGACTAGTGGCGACGAGCAGTACTTC.